Listed below are T cell receptor beta chains from one sample, sequenced in a study of cytomegalovirus exposure and HLA in healthy donors. This table comes from immunoSEQ multiplex PCR, and its TCRdb copy is limited to in-frame clones, with some not included. The sample holds roughly 130,000 clones, approximately 89% seen once. The sequenced sample consisted of PBMCs. These receptors came from a man younger than 45 in good health and CMV-seronegative. The CDR3 runs from the conserved cysteine through the conserved F or W. The D gene is left open where the match is weak. Some rows have no size entry. The others give once, few or many, or a class for an expanded clone.

J gene: TRBJ1-4
V gene: TRBV19
D gene: TRBD1
clone size: .
CDR3 protein: CASSEQGRFATNEKLFF
CDR3 DNA: TGTGCCAGTAGTGAACAGGGGAGGTTTGCAACTAATGAAAAACTGTTTTTT

J gene: TRBJ1-6
V gene: TRBV10-3
D gene: .
clone size: once
CDR3 protein: CAISESSGNSPLHF
CDR3 DNA: TGTGCCATCAGTGAGTCGTCAGGGAATTCACCCCTCCACTTT

J gene: TRBJ2-2
V gene: TRBV13
D gene: TRBD1
clone size: .
CDR3 protein: CASSRQGDTGELFF
CDR3 DNA: TGTGCCAGCAGTCGACAGGGGGACACCGGGGAGCTGTTTTTT

J gene: TRBJ2-6
V gene: TRBV6-1
D gene: .
clone size: once
CDR3 protein: CASSGGEGANVLTF
CDR3 DNA: TGTGCCAGCAGTGGGGGGGAGGGGGCCAACGTCCTGACTTTC

J gene: TRBJ2-7
V gene: TRBV6-5
D gene: .
clone size: .
CDR3 protein: CASSSPGVSTYEQYF
CDR3 DNA: TGTGCCAGCAGCTCTCCCGGGGTTTCCACCTACGAGCAGTACTTC

J gene: TRBJ2-7
V gene: TRBV9
D gene: .
clone size: once
CDR3 protein: CASSPSVSGFSYEQYF
CDR3 DNA: TGTGCCAGCAGCCCAAGTGTTAGCGGATTCTCCTACGAGCAGTACTTC

J gene: TRBJ2-1
V gene: TRBV20-1
D gene: .
clone size: .
CDR3 protein: CSARPNEQFF
CDR3 DNA: TGCAGTGCTAGACCGAATGAGCAGTTCTTC

J gene: TRBJ2-7
V gene: TRBV4-1
D gene: TRBD2
clone size: .
CDR3 protein: CASSQEPLASGVIYEQYF
CDR3 DNA: TGCGCCAGCAGCCAAGAACCCCTCGCTAGCGGGGTGATCTACGAGCAGTACTTC

J gene: TRBJ1-1
V gene: TRBV6-1
D gene: TRBD1
clone size: .
CDR3 protein: CASRADRWNTEAFF
CDR3 DNA: TGTGCCAGCAGAGCGGACAGGTGGAACACTGAAGCTTTCTTT

J gene: TRBJ1-1
V gene: TRBV7-8
D gene: .
clone size: .
CDR3 protein: CASSLDTNTEAFF
CDR3 DNA: TGTGCCAGCAGCCTGGACACGAACACTGAAGCTTTCTTT

J gene: TRBJ2-2
V gene: TRBV5-1
D gene: TRBD1
clone size: .
CDR3 protein: CASSLPPGQGARLTAGELFF
CDR3 DNA: TGCGCCAGCAGCCTTCCACCCGGACAGGGGGCGAGATTGACGGCCGGGGAGCTGTTTTTT

J gene: TRBJ1-1
V gene: TRBV7-9
D gene: .
clone size: .
CDR3 protein: CASSLDRAFF
CDR3 DNA: TGTGCCAGCAGCTTAGATCGAGCTTTCTTT

J gene: TRBJ1-1
V gene: TRBV5-4
D gene: TRBD1
clone size: .
CDR3 protein: CASSLVDRGYEAFF
CDR3 DNA: TGTGCCAGCAGCTTGGTGGACAGGGGCTATGAAGCTTTCTTT

J gene: TRBJ1-4
V gene: TRBV5-6
D gene: .
clone size: .
CDR3 protein: CASSPGVYEKLFF
CDR3 DNA: TGTGCCAGCAGCCCCGGGGTGTACGAAAAACTGTTTTTT

J gene: TRBJ2-5
V gene: TRBV19
D gene: .
clone size: once
CDR3 protein: CASSPTRGHPTQYF
CDR3 DNA: TGTGCCAGTAGTCCGACCCGGGGACACCCCACCCAGTACTTC

J gene: TRBJ2-3
V gene: TRBV28
D gene: .
clone size: .
CDR3 protein: CASTSLDTQYF
CDR3 DNA: TGTGCCAGCACTTCCTTGGATACGCAGTATTTT

J gene: TRBJ2-5
V gene: TRBV2
D gene: .
clone size: few
CDR3 protein: CASSATGHQETQYF
CDR3 DNA: TGTGCCAGCAGTGCTACAGGGCACCAAGAGACCCAGTACTTC

J gene: TRBJ2-1
V gene: TRBV7-8
D gene: TRBD1
clone size: .
CDR3 protein: CASSLGQGERPMFF
CDR3 DNA: TGTGCCAGCAGCTTAGGACAGGGAGAGCGTCCCATGTTCTTC

J gene: TRBJ2-5
V gene: TRBV29-1
D gene: TRBD2
clone size: .
CDR3 protein: CSGSGGQETQYF
CDR3 DNA: TGCAGCGGTAGCGGGGGCCAAGAGACCCAGTACTTC

J gene: TRBJ2-3
V gene: TRBV5-1
D gene: .
clone size: .
CDR3 protein: CASSLGGSADTQYF
CDR3 DNA: TGCGCCAGCAGCTTGGGTGGGAGCGCAGATACGCAGTATTTT

J gene: TRBJ2-7
V gene: TRBV14
D gene: .
clone size: .
CDR3 protein: CASSLSGGGEQYF
CDR3 DNA: TGTGCCAGCAGCCTGTCCGGCGGCGGCGAGCAGTACTTC

J gene: TRBJ2-2
V gene: TRBV4-1
D gene: TRBD1
clone size: .
CDR3 protein: CASSWAGGGGELFF
CDR3 DNA: TGCGCCAGCAGCTGGGCAGGGGGCGGCGGGGAGCTGTTTTTT

J gene: TRBJ1-4
V gene: TRBV18
D gene: .
clone size: .
CDR3 protein: CASSPSEFAGKLFF
CDR3 DNA: TGTGCCAGCTCACCATCGGAATTCGCAGGGAAACTGTTTTTT

J gene: TRBJ2-7
V gene: TRBV18
D gene: .
clone size: .
CDR3 protein: CASSPKGGESYEQYF
CDR3 DNA: TGTGCCAGCTCACCAAAGGGGGGGGAATCCTACGAGCAGTACTTC

J gene: TRBJ2-2
V gene: TRBV18
D gene: .
clone size: .
CDR3 protein: CASSPGMADTGELFF
CDR3 DNA: TGTGCCAGCTCACCAGGAATGGCGGACACCGGGGAGCTGTTTTTT

J gene: TRBJ2-1
V gene: TRBV4-3
D gene: .
clone size: .
CDR3 protein: CASSQDLPGYNEQFF
CDR3 DNA: TGCGCCAGCAGCCAAGATCTTCCAGGATACAATGAGCAGTTCTTC

J gene: TRBJ2-2
V gene: TRBV4-2
D gene: .
clone size: few
CDR3 protein: CASSQEWQTGELFF
CDR3 DNA: TGTGCCAGCAGCCAAGAATGGCAGACCGGGGAGCTGTTTTTT

J gene: TRBJ2-7
V gene: TRBV7-2
D gene: TRBD2
clone size: .
CDR3 protein: CASSLERGGRYEQYF
CDR3 DNA: TGTGCCAGCAGCTTAGAGCGGGGGGGCCGGTACGAGCAGTACTTC

J gene: TRBJ2-7
V gene: TRBV7-9
D gene: .
clone size: .
CDR3 protein: CASSLGAAEQYF
CDR3 DNA: TGTGCCAGCAGCCTAGGGGCTGCTGAGCAGTACTTC

J gene: TRBJ1-1
V gene: TRBV6-1
D gene: .
clone size: .
CDR3 protein: CASSEEVTEAFF
CDR3 DNA: TGTGCCAGCAGTGAGGAGGTCACTGAAGCTTTCTTT

J gene: TRBJ2-3
V gene: TRBV4-1
D gene: TRBD2
clone size: .
CDR3 protein: CASSLSGGAGDTQYF
CDR3 DNA: TGCGCCAGCAGCCTTAGCGGGGGGGCCGGAGATACGCAGTATTTT

J gene: TRBJ1-2
V gene: TRBV6-4
D gene: .
clone size: .
CDR3 protein: CASSDSGGYNYGYTF
CDR3 DNA: TGTGCCAGCAGTGACTCAGGGGGATATAACTATGGCTACACCTTC

J gene: TRBJ1-2
V gene: TRBV5-5
D gene: .
clone size: .
CDR3 protein: CASSLTGVDGYTF
CDR3 DNA: TGTGCCAGCAGCTTGACAGGAGTTGATGGCTACACCTTC

J gene: TRBJ2-7
V gene: TRBV10-3
D gene: .
clone size: once
CDR3 protein: CAIRDTSYEQYF
CDR3 DNA: TGTGCCATCCGGGACACATCCTACGAGCAGTACTTC

J gene: TRBJ1-6
V gene: TRBV7-9
D gene: TRBD1
clone size: .
CDR3 protein: CASSFPGGNSPLHF
CDR3 DNA: TGTGCCAGCAGCTTCCCAGGGGGAAATTCACCCCTCCACTTT

J gene: TRBJ1-5
V gene: TRBV18
D gene: .
clone size: .
CDR3 protein: CASSLQGWQSNQPQHF
CDR3 DNA: TGTGCCAGCTCACTCCAGGGGTGGCAAAGCAATCAGCCCCAGCATTTT

J gene: TRBJ1-6
V gene: TRBV5-5
D gene: .
clone size: .
CDR3 protein: CASSPTSNSPLHF
CDR3 DNA: TGTGCCAGCAGCCCTACTAGTAATTCACCCCTCCACTTT

J gene: TRBJ2-6
V gene: TRBV5-1
D gene: .
clone size: .
CDR3 protein: CASNKDSSGANVLTF
CDR3 DNA: TGCGCCAGCAACAAAGACAGCTCTGGGGCCAACGTCCTGACTTTC